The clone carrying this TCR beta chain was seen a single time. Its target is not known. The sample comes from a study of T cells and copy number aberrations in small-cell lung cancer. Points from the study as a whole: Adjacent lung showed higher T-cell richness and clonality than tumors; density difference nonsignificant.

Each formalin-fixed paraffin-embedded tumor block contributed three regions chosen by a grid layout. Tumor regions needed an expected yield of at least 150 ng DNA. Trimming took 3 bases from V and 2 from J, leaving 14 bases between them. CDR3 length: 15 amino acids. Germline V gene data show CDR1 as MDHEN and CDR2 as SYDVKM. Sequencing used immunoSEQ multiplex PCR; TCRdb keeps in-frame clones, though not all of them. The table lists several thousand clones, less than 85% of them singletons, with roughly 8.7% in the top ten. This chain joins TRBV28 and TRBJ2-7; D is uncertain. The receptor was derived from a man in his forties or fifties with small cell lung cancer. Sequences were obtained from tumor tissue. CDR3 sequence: CASSLRNRAPYEQYF. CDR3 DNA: TGTGCCAGCAGTTTGAGGAACCGCGCCCCCTACGAGCAGTACTTC.